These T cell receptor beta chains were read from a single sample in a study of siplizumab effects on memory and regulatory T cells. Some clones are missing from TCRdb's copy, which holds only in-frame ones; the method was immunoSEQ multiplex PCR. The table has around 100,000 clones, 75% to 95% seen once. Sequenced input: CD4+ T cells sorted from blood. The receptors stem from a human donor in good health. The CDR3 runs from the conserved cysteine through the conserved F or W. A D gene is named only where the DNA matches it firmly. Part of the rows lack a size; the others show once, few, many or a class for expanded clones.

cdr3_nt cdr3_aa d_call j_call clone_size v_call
TGTGCCAGTAGTACTAAGACAGGGGTCGCTTTCTTT CASSTKTGVAFF TRBD1 TRBJ1-1 - TRBV19
TGTGCCAGCAGCTTAACAGTGAACACTGAAGCTTTCTTT CASSLTVNTEAFF - TRBJ1-1 - TRBV7-3
TGTGCCAGCAGTTTATCGTCTCCCACCCGCACCGGGGAGCTGTTTTTT CASSLSSPTRTGELFF - TRBJ2-2 - TRBV27
TGTGCCAGCAGCTTGTATTTACAGGGGGCCACTGAAGCTTTCTTT CASSLYLQGATEAFF TRBD1 TRBJ1-1 - TRBV5-6
TGTGCCAGCTCCGCGGGGGGACAAACCGGGGAGCTGTTTTTT CASSAGGQTGELFF TRBD2 TRBJ2-2 - TRBV27
TGTGCCAGCAGTGTGAGGCTAGTACAAGAGACCCAGTACTTC CASSVRLVQETQYF - TRBJ2-5 - TRBV2
TGTGCCAGCAGCTTGTTTCCGGGACAGGACACTGAAGCTTTCTTT CASSLFPGQDTEAFF TRBD1 TRBJ1-1 - TRBV7-3
TGTGCCAGCTCCAGACAGATTATCCCCGCTGAAGCTTTCTTT CASSRQIIPAEAFF - TRBJ1-1 once TRBV18
TGTGCCAGCAGCTCACAGGGAGACTATGGCTACACCTTC CASSSQGDYGYTF - TRBJ1-2 - TRBV5-5
TGTGCCAGCAGCCAGCCCGGGGGGCTGAGAGATACGCAGTATTTT CASSQPGGLRDTQYF - TRBJ2-3 - TRBV14
TGCGCCAGCAGCCAATCCGCGGGACTAGCGGGGTTCCCGTACCAAGAGACCCAGTACTTC CASSQSAGLAGFPYQETQYF TRBD2 TRBJ2-5 - TRBV4-1
TGTGCCAGCAGCAGAACTAGCGGGGCGGGGGAGCTGTTTTTT CASSRTSGAGELFF TRBD2 TRBJ2-2 - TRBV11-3
TGTGCCAGCAGCACCGGACTAGCGGGGGGTTACGAGCAGTACTTC CASSTGLAGGYEQYF TRBD2 TRBJ2-7 - TRBV7-3